This is a list of T cell receptor beta chains from one sample in a study of blood T cell repertoires in COVID-19. Produced via immunoSEQ multiplex PCR; TCRdb's table is partial and in-frame only. In the table there are over 250,000 clones, around 80% of which are singletons. Sequenced sample: PBMCs or T cells enriched from blood (not recorded which). The receptors stem from a man between 25 and 39 years old with acute COVID-19. Both conserved end residues are part of each CDR3. Each record gives: D gene, J gene, V gene, clone size, CDR3 DNA, CDR3 protein. A D gene is named only where the DNA matches it firmly. The size of a clone is reported for some rows only, either as once, few or many, or as a class for expanded clones.

D: NA; J: TRBJ2-1; V: TRBV12-2; size: NA; DNA: TGTGCAAGTCACCTCATAGCGGGGACGGGTGAGCAGTTCTTC; CDR3: CASHLIAGTGEQFF
D: NA; J: TRBJ1-5; V: TRBV30; size: NA; DNA: TGTGCCTGGAGCGGGGGGAGCAATCAGCCCCAGCATTTT; CDR3: CAWSGGSNQPQHF
D: TRBD2; J: TRBJ2-2; V: TRBV29-1; size: NA; DNA: TGCAGCGGGTCGGGACTAGCGGGGGGGCGATTATCCGGGGAGCTGTTTTTT; CDR3: CSGSGLAGGRLSGELFF
D: NA; J: TRBJ2-2; V: TRBV5-5; size: NA; DNA: TGTGCCAGCAGTCACCCGCGCGCCGGGGAGCTGTTTTTT; CDR3: CASSHPRAGELFF
D: NA; J: TRBJ1-1; V: TRBV19; size: NA; DNA: TGTGCCAGTAGGGTTTCGGCGGACACTGAAGCTTTCTTT; CDR3: CASRVSADTEAFF
D: NA; J: TRBJ2-1; V: TRBV5-1; size: NA; DNA: TGTGCCAGCAGCTTGGATCTGACAGCCGTCCCCTCAGGGCAGTTCTTC; CDR3: CASSLDLTAVPSGQFF
D: NA; J: TRBJ1-3; V: TRBV27; size: NA; DNA: TGTGCCAGCAGGGACTATTCTGGAAACACCATATATTTT; CDR3: CASRDYSGNTIYF
D: NA; J: TRBJ1-6; V: TRBV30; size: few; DNA: TGTGCCTGGAGGGACAGCTATAATTCACCCCTCCACTTT; CDR3: CAWRDSYNSPLHF
D: NA; J: TRBJ1-1; V: TRBV2; size: NA; DNA: TGTGCCAGCAAAGGCGGGGGCACTGAAGCTTTCTTT; CDR3: CASKGGGTEAFF
D: NA; J: TRBJ2-1; V: TRBV7-7; size: NA; DNA: TGTGCTAGCAGCTATGGGTCAGGGTCCTACAATGAGCAGTTCTTC; CDR3: CASSYGSGSYNEQFF
D: TRBD2; J: TRBJ2-1; V: TRBV6-5; size: once; DNA: TGTGCCAGCAGCCACGGGACTTCTAGCGGTGAGCAGTTCTTC; CDR3: CASSHGTSSGEQFF
D: TRBD1; J: TRBJ1-5; V: TRBV7-9; size: NA; DNA: TGTGCCAGCAGCCCGACAGGGGTTAGCAATCAGCCCCAGCATTTT; CDR3: CASSPTGVSNQPQHF
D: TRBD2; J: TRBJ2-4; V: TRBV11-2; size: NA; DNA: TGTGCCAGCAGCCCAGGGAGGGGAAACATTCAGTACTTC; CDR3: CASSPGRGNIQYF
D: NA; J: TRBJ1-4; V: TRBV6-5; size: NA; DNA: TGTGCCAGCAGTTACTCGAAGATGGGGGGAAGGGAAAAACTGTTTTTT; CDR3: CASSYSKMGGREKLFF
D: NA; J: TRBJ1-5; V: TRBV6-5; size: few; DNA: TGTGCCAGCAGGCCGAGGGGGGGGAATCAGCCCCAGCATTTT; CDR3: CASRPRGGNQPQHF